The 24 T cell receptor beta chains given below trace back to one sample, sequenced in a study of blood T cell repertoires in COVID-19. Profiled with immunoSEQ multiplex PCR; TCRdb holds only in-frame clones, not every one. Among 300,000 to 350,000 clones listed, about nine tenths were seen once. The sequenced sample was peripheral blood. The source of these receptors is a woman aged 45-59 years with COVID-19, enrolled during active disease.

This clone was seen a handful of times. The chain employs TRBV15 and TRBJ2-3; TRBD1 might be the D (6 bases). Between the trimmed V and J ends, which lost 0 bases and 3 bases, there was a span of 13 bases. This CDR3 has 16 amino acids. Germline CDR1 LNHNV, CDR2 YYDKDF (reference sequence). CDR3: CATSRDMQGRTDTQYF. The CDR3 coding sequence is TGTGCCACCAGCAGAGATATGCAGGGGAGAACAGATACGCAGTATTTT.

The chain recombines TRBV11-2 with TRBJ2-1; a possible D gene is TRBD1 (5 bases). Germline values: CDR1 SGHAT, CDR2 FQNNGV. V was pared by 1 base and J by 5 bases, with 12 bases between. The length of the CDR3 is 15 residues. The CDR3 is CASSLVSRADNEQFF. In DNA, the CDR3 is TGTGCCAGCAGCTTAGTATCCAGGGCGGACAATGAGCAGTTCTTC.

This chain uses TRBV5-6 with TRBJ1-5; the D is unclear. Germline CDR1 and CDR2: SGHDT and YYEEEE. Trimming shortened V by 0 bases and J by 4 bases, and 11 bases separated the two germline ends. The CDR3 loop spans 15 amino acids. This CDR3 is CASSLGGRRNQPQHF. DNA of the CDR3: TGTGCCAGCAGCTTGGGTGGGAGGCGAAATCAGCCCCAGCATTTT.

The CDR3 here is CASSPGLAGGADTQYF. CDR3 nucleotide sequence: TGTGCCAGCAGTCCGGGACTAGCGGGAGGAGCGGATACGCAGTATTTT. V and J are TRBV6-2 or TRBV6-3 and TRBJ2-3, with TRBD2 matching 15 bases. After removal of 5 bases from V and 6 bases from J, the junction contained 6 bases not matched to a gene. This CDR3 comprises 16 residues. Germline V gives CDR1 MNHEY, CDR2 SVGEGT.

The chain couples TRBV7-6 to TRBJ2-6; no clear D gene. The CDR3 spans 15 residues. Germline CDR1 is SGHVS and CDR2 is FNYEAQ. Trimming took 0 bases from V and 4 from J, leaving 7 bases between them. The CDR3 bases are TGTGCCAGCAGCTTAGCGCGATCCGGGGCCAACGTCCTGACTTTC. Encoded protein: CASSLARSGANVLTF. Complete variable domain (other parts from reference TRBV7-6 and TRBJ2-6): GAGVSQSPRYKVTKRGQDVALRCDPISGHVSLYWYRQALGQGPEFLTYFNYEAQQDKSGLPNDRFSAERPEGSISTLTIQRTEQRDSAMYRCASSLARSGANVLTFGAGSRLTVL.

This clone was counted once. The rearrangement uses TRBV2 and TRBJ2-3, with 13 bases that match TRBD2. Germline CDR1 is SNHLY and CDR2 is FYNNEI. V dropped 5 bases and J dropped 4; count of bases not matched to a gene: 3. This CDR3 contains 15 residues. The DNA for the CDR3 is TGTGCCAGCAGTCAACTAGCGGGAGGGCCAGATACGCAGTATTTT. Protein: CASSQLAGGPDTQYF.

This clone appeared a single time. The V call is TRBV6-4, the J call TRBJ1-2; TRBD1 matches at 7 bases. The CDR3 extends over 16 amino acids. Germline-derived CDR1 and CDR2 are MRHNA and SNTAGT. The J segment lost 4 bases and the V segment lost 0 bases, leaving 8 bases of the junction unmatched. The CDR3 loop is CASSDSVQGGTYGYTF. CDR3 DNA: TGTGCCAGCAGTGACTCGGTTCAAGGGGGCACCTATGGCTACACCTTC.

The chain couples TRBV5-1 to TRBJ2-1, with TRBD2 as a possible D gene (6 bases). V was shortened by 1 base and J by 7 bases, with 27 bases between the two germline ends. There are 19 residues in the CDR3. Germline CDR1 and CDR2: SGHRS and YFSETQ. The CDR3, as DNA: TGCGCCAGCAGCTTGAATCCCTGGGTGGCGGGACTCGCCGGGAATGAGCAGTTCTTC. Amino acid sequence: CASSLNPWVAGLAGNEQFF.

V is TRBV7-9 and J is TRBJ2-7, with TRBD2 matching 10 bases. J gave up 0 bases and V 7 bases, and 15 bases lay outside the gene matches. The germline V gene has CDR1 SEHNR and CDR2 FQNEAQ (reference sequence). This CDR3 comprises 18 residues. The CDR3 loop is CASTQDLGASGGSYEQYF. In nucleotides, the CDR3 is TGTGCCAGCACCCAAGACCTTGGTGCTAGCGGGGGCTCCTACGAGCAGTACTTC.

The chain is built from TRBV6-5 and TRBJ1-4; TRBD1 agrees at 8 bases. Germline V gene sequence: CDR1 MNHEY, CDR2 SVGAGI. The CDR3 consists of 13 residues. Trimming at V came to 8 bases and at J to 11 bases, leaving 10 bases not matched to a gene. CDR3 sequence: CASSRGRRGKLFF. The CDR3 DNA is TGTGCCAGCTCCAGGGGGCGGAGAGGGAAACTGTTTTTT.

The rearrangement links TRBV30 to TRBJ2-1; TRBD2 agrees at 12 bases. This CDR3 is 18 amino acids long. Trimming took 7 bases from V and 0 from J; bases not matched to a gene: 13. Germline V CDR1 and CDR2: GTSNPN, SVGIG (reference sequence). Here the CDR3 DNA reads TGTGCCTCGAGCAGAGGACTAGCGGGAACCAACTCCTACAATGAGCAGTTCTTC. Encoded protein: CASSRGLAGTNSYNEQFF.

Turning to this clone: An end of the junction does not agree with germline; a read error may underlie this. The rearrangement uses TRBV12-3 or TRBV12-4 and TRBJ1-1; D may be TRBD1 (6 bases). CDR3 length: 13 amino acids. The CDR3 nucleotides read TGTGCCAGCAGTTCCGACAGGCTAGGCGGGCGGGTCTTT. The encoded protein is CASSSDRLGGRVF.

The chain has TRBV5-5 and TRBJ2-2; D not resolved. This CDR3 is 14 amino acids long. V was shortened by 0 bases and J by 7 bases, with 10 bases between the two germline ends. Per the germline V gene, CDR1 is SGHKS and CDR2 is YYEKEE (reference sequence). This CDR3 is CASSLEGAVGELFF. The CDR3 bases are TGTGCCAGCAGCTTGGAAGGCGCGGTCGGGGAGCTGTTTTTT.

The chain links TRBV5-1 to TRBJ2-7; 10 bases agree with TRBD2. This CDR3 contains 14 residues. V lost 1 base, J lost 2 bases, and 0 bases stayed unmatched. CDR1 and CDR2 from the germline V gene are SGHRS and YFSETQ. The CDR3, as DNA: TGCGCCAGCAGCTTGAGCGGGAGGGCCTACGAGCAGTACTTC. As protein: CASSLSGRAYEQYF.

This chain joins TRBV5-5 and TRBJ1-1; maybe TRBD1 (6 bases). Trimming removed 0 bases at V and 10 bases at J, with 16 bases between. The CDR3 is made up of 14 amino acids. CDR1 and CDR2 (germline): SGHKS, YYEKEE (reference sequence). CDR3 bases: TGTGCCAGCAGCTTGGCAGTAGCGGGGGCAGGAGCTTTCTTT. Protein: CASSLAVAGAGAFF.

The chain uses TRBV7-9 and TRBJ1-1; D not certain. CDR1 and CDR2 (germline): SEHNR, FQNEAQ (reference sequence). CDR3 size: 15 residues. With 5 bases removed from V and 7 bases from J, the gap between germline ends came to 20 bases. The chain's CDR3 is CASSHPTGGSSEAFF. The CDR3 nucleotides read TGTGCCAGCAGCCATCCGACCGGCGGTTCCAGTGAAGCTTTCTTT.

This clone turned up a few times. The CDR3 reads CASSPILLETQYF. The CDR3 coding sequence is TGTGCCAGCTCACCAATTCTCTTGGAGACCCAGTACTTC. The chain is built from TRBV18 and TRBJ2-5; no clear D gene. The V end was cut by 2 bases, the J end by 5 bases, with 9 bases between. In germline, CDR1 is KGHSH, CDR2 LQKENI. This CDR3 has 13 amino acids.

This chain joins TRBV9 and TRBJ2-1; TRBD2 aligns across 10 bases. The germline gives CDR1 SGDLS, CDR2 YYNGEE. The CDR3 runs to 15 residues. The V gene end was trimmed by 3 bases and the J gene end by 4 bases; junction bases not matched to a gene: 4. The CDR3 spells CASSGGTSVYNEQFF. The CDR3 DNA is TGTGCCAGCAGCGGCGGGACTAGCGTTTACAATGAGCAGTTCTTC.

The rearrangement uses TRBV6-1 and TRBJ1-1; D not certain. Trimming pared 6 bases from V and 8 bases from J, leaving 19 bases between. Germline V CDR1 and CDR2: MNHNS, SASEGT. The CDR3 consists of 14 residues. The CDR3 DNA reads as TGTGCCAGCAGCCGACAAGGACTAACTTCGGAAGCTTTCTTT. Translation: CASSRQGLTSEAFF.

The V call is TRBV27, the J call TRBJ1-1; D is unclear. The V and J ends lost 2 bases and 5 bases respectively, with 15 bases between them. The germline gives CDR1 MNHEY, CDR2 SMNVEV (reference sequence). This CDR3 has 15 amino acids. The CDR3 DNA follows: TGTGCCAGCAGTTTAAAGGCGCGCGGGTTTACTGAAGCTTTCTTT. This codes for CASSLKARGFTEAFF.

The chain combines TRBV19 with TRBJ1-1; 7 bases are a match to TRBD1. The V segment lost 3 bases and the J segment 3 bases; nucleotides outside the gene matches: 4. This CDR3 has 14 residues. Germline CDR1 reads LNHDA; CDR2 reads SQIVND (reference sequence). The DNA of the CDR3 is TGTGCCAGTAGTATGGGGGACAGTTACACTGAAGCTTTCTTT. Amino acid sequence: CASSMGDSYTEAFF.

The rearrangement uses TRBV3-1 (or the pseudogene TRBV3-2) and TRBJ1-2; a possible D gene is TRBD1 (6 bases). V was shortened by 1 base and J by 3 bases, with 21 bases between the two germline ends. Germline V gene sequence: CDR1 LGHDT, CDR2 YNNKEL (reference sequence). This CDR3 comprises 18 residues. The CDR3 sequence is CASSQVGGRDEKYYGYTF. The CDR3 DNA reads as TGTGCCAGCAGCCAAGTTGGGGGCAGGGATGAGAAGTACTATGGCTACACCTTC.

The chain has TRBV6-4 and TRBJ2-3, with a weak D call TRBD2 (6 bases). The V end lost 2 bases, the J end lost 10 bases, and 16 bases lay between the germline ends. There are 14 residues in the CDR3. Germline values: CDR1 MRHNA, CDR2 SNTAGT. Here the CDR3 reads CASSDRGATGAQYF. CDR3 sequence (DNA): TGTGCCAGCAGTGACCGCGGGGCGACGGGGGCGCAGTATTTT.

The genes are TRBV5-1 and TRBJ2-1, with 7 bases identical to TRBD2. The CDR3 is 17 residues long. Germline CDR1 is SGHRS and CDR2 is YFSETQ. Germline trimming cut 0 bases from V and 5 bases from J; bases unmatched to any gene: 11. This CDR3 reads CASSLEGGRERDNEQFF. CDR3 in DNA: TGCGCCAGCAGCTTGGAGGGCGGGCGGGAGCGTGACAATGAGCAGTTCTTC.